This T cell receptor (beta chain) came from a study of beta chain features in type 1 diabetes. This clone was seen only a few times. The whole isolated RNA underwent reverse transcription, so sequencing captured expressed TCRB transcripts. Clones were sequenced by immunoSEQ multiplex PCR, and TCRdb holds only the in-frame ones, with some missing. The sample consists of about 450,000 clones, more than 9.5% of them appearing once. The CDR3 totals 12 residues. V lost 2 bases and J lost 6, with 10 bases in between. Germline V CDR1 and CDR2: SQVTM, ANQGSEA. The genes are TRBV29-1 and TRBJ2-5; D is perhaps TRBD1 or TRBD2 (5 bases each). Source material: naive CD4+ T cells from blood. The TCR was taken from a woman aged 18-30 years in good health. CDR3 amino acids: CSVEIEGQTQYF. Here the CDR3 DNA reads TGCAGCGTTGAAATCGAGGGACAGACCCAGTACTTC.